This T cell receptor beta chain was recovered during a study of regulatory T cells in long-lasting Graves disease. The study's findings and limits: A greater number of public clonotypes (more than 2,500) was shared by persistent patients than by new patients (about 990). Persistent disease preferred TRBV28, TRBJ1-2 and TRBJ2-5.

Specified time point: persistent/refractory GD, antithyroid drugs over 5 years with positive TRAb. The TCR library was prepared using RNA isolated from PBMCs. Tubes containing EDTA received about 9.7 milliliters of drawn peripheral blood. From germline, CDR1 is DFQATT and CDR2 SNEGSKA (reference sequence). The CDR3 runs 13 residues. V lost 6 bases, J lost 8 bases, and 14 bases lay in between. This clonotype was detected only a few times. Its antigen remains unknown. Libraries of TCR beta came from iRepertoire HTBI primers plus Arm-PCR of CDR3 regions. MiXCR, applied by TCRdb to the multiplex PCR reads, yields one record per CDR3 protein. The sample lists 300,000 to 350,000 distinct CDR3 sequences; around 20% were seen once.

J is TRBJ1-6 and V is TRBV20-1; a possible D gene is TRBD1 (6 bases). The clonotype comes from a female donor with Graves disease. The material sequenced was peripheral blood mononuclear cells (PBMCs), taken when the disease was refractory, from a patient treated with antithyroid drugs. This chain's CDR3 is CSAWGGLDSPLHF. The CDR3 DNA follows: TGCAGTGCCTGGGGGGGCCTAGATTCACCCCTCCACTTT.